Following are 7 T cell receptor beta chains from one sample sequenced in a study of radiation and T cells in renal cell carcinoma. The method was immunoSEQ multiplex PCR; TCRdb's version includes in-frame clones alone and lacks a portion of them. In the table there are approximately 83,000 clones, 85% of which are singletons. Time point denoted: blood 4 weeks post-SBRT, at nephrectomy. Described treatment: 15 Gy SBRT to primary tumor, nephrectomy 4 weeks later. Sequenced here: blood, sampled from a patient whose treatment included radiotherapy and nephrectomy. The receptors here all came from a man aged 45-65 years with renal cell carcinoma.

The chain combines TRBV11-1 with TRBJ2-5; 10 nucleotides agree with TRBD1. V shed 2 bases, J shed 5 bases, and the junction held 2 bases outside the gene matches. The CDR3 loop spans 14 amino acids. Per germline, CDR1 SGHAT and CDR2 FQDESV (reference sequence). The CDR3 coding sequence is TGTGCCAGCAGCTTAAGGGGACAGGGGGAGACCCAGTACTTC. This gives the protein CASSLRGQGETQYF. The entire variable domain, with the rest obtained from reference TRBV11-1 and TRBJ2-5, is as follows: EAEVAQSPRYKITEKSQAVAFWCDPISGHATLYWYRQILGQGPELLVQFQDESVVDDSQLPKDRFSAERLKGVDSTLKIQPAELGDSAMYLCASSLRGQGETQYFGPGTRLLVL.

V and J are TRBV4-3 and TRBJ1-3, with no clear D. Germline loops: CDR1 LGHNA, CDR2 YSLEER. The length of the CDR3 is 15 residues. Trimming cost V 1 base and J 4 bases, with 11 bases left between them. CDR3 sequence (DNA): TGCGCCAGCAGCCAAGCGCGGACGGCAGGAAACACCATATATTTT. This codes for CASSQARTAGNTIYF.

This clone has more than one count but fewer than ten. The rearrangement joins TRBV4-2 to TRBJ2-3; D is perhaps TRBD1 (5 bases). Trimming shortened V by 0 bases and J by 4 bases, and 8 bases separated the two germline ends. The germline V gene has CDR1 LGHNA and CDR2 YNFKEQ. The length of the CDR3 is 14 residues. CDR3 amino acids: CASSQDLGADTQYF. The CDR3 nucleotides are TGTGCCAGCAGCCAAGATCTAGGGGCAGATACGCAGTATTTT.

The gene calls are TRBV18 and TRBJ2-1, with D hard to call. Trimming pared 6 bases from V and 4 bases from J, leaving 10 bases between. The germline CDR1 and CDR2 sequences are KGHSH and LQKENI. This CDR3 region has 13 residues. CDR3 sequence: CASSLDQYNEQFF. The CDR3 DNA reads TGTGCCAGCTCCCTCGACCAGTACAATGAGCAGTTCTTC.

As to this clone: A read error may account for a junction end that differs from germline. V gene TRBV7-7 combines with J gene TRBJ2-1, with 7 bases matching TRBD1. The CDR3 spans 16 residues. The germline gives CDR1 SSHAT, CDR2 FNYEAQ (reference sequence). The CDR3 region is CASSPTPLQGVYEQFF. CDR3 bases: TGTGCTAGCAGCCCGACGCCGTTGCAGGGGGTCTATGAGCAGTTCTTC.

The chain uses TRBV18 and TRBJ1-2; D possibly corresponds to TRBD1 (5 bases). V was pared by 3 bases and J by 6 bases, with 17 bases between. Per the germline V gene, CDR1 is KGHSH and CDR2 is LQKENI. The CDR3 runs 15 residues. This chain's CDR3 is CASSPLSGYSDGYTF. The CDR3 coding sequence is TGTGCCAGCTCACCCCTTTCAGGGTATTCGGATGGCTACACCTTC.

This chain links TRBV7-9 with TRBJ2-3, with D possibly matching TRBD2 (5 bases). Trimming cost V 5 bases and J 3 bases, with 12 bases left between them. The germline gives CDR1 SEHNR, CDR2 FQNEAQ (reference sequence). The CDR3 is 14 residues long. The CDR3 region has the DNA TGTGCCAGCAGCCTGGGGAGAGGAACAGATACGCAGTATTTT. It translates to CASSLGRGTDTQYF.